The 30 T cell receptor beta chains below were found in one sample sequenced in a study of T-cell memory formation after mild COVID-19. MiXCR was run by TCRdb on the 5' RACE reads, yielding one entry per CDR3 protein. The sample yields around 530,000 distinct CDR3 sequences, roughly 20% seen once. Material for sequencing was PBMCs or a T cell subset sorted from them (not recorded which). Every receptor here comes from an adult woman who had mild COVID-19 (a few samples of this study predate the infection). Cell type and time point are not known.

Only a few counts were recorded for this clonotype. Here the CDR3 DNA reads TGCGCCAGCAGCCAGAAGGGGCAGGGGGTGAATGAGCAGTTCTTC. Its translation: CASSQKGQGVNEQFF. V gene TRBV4-1 combines with J gene TRBJ2-1; 7 bases fit TRBD1. Per the germline V gene, CDR1 is MGHRA and CDR2 is YSYEKL. This CDR3 is built from 15 residues. The J segment lost 7 bases and the V segment lost 3 bases, leaving 9 bases of the junction unmatched.

As DNA, the CDR3 is TGTGCCAGCAGCTTGGTACAGGGCCAGAACACTGAAGCTTTCTTT. Protein: CASSLVQGQNTEAFF. The chain links TRBV5-4 to TRBJ1-1, with TRBD1 as a possible D gene (6 bases). Looked up from germline, CDR1 is SGHNT and CDR2 is YYREEE (reference sequence). Trimming stripped 0 bases from V and 1 base from J, with 10 bases between. The CDR3 length is 15 residues.

CDR3 sequence: CASSQSSGSYEQYF. CDR3 sequence (DNA): TGCGCCAGCAGCCAGAGTAGCGGATCCTACGAGCAGTACTTC. The rearrangement uses TRBV4-1 and TRBJ2-7; D might be TRBD2 (6 bases). CDR1 is MGHRA, CDR2 YSYEKL, per germline. Between the trimmed V and J ends, which lost 3 bases and 1 base, there was a span of 10 bases. The CDR3 sequence is 14 residues long.

CDR3 sequence (DNA): TGTGCCACCAGTGAAGCTTCAGGGGGCCGCAATCAGCCCCAGCATTTT. Protein: CATSEASGGRNQPQHF. V and J are TRBV24-1 and TRBJ1-5, with 8 positions matching TRBD1. Germline loops: CDR1 KGHDR, CDR2 SFDVKD. V trimming: 4 bases; J trimming: 2 bases; junction bases outside the gene matches: 6. This CDR3 spans 16 amino acids.

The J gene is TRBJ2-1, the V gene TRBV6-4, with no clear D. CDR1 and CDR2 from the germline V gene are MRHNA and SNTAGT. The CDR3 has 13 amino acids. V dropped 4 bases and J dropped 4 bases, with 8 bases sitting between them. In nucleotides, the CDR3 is TGTGCCAGCAGTGCAGGCTTTTACAATGAGCAGTTCTTC. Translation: CASSAGFYNEQFF.

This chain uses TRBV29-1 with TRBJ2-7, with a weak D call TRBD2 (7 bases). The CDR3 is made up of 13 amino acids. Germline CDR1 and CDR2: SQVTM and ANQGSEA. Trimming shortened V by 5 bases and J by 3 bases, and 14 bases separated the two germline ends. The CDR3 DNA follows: TGCAGCGTTTTAAACGGGGGGCTCTACGAGCAGTACTTC. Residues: CSVLNGGLYEQYF.

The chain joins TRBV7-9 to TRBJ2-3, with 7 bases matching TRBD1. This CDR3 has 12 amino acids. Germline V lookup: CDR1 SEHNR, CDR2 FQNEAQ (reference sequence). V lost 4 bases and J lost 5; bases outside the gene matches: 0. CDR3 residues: CASSWDRDTQYF. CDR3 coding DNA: TGTGCCAGCAGCTGGGACAGAGATACGCAGTATTTT.

CDR3 in DNA: TGCAGTGCTCCGGGACCTTACTACGAGCAGTACTTC. Translation gives CSAPGPYYEQYF. This rearrangement joins TRBV20-1 to TRBJ2-7; either TRBD1 or TRBD2 may fit D (5 bases each). Germline loops: CDR1 DFQATT, CDR2 SNEGSKA (reference sequence). The CDR3 has 12 residues. Trimming removed 5 bases at V and 3 bases at J, with 11 bases between.

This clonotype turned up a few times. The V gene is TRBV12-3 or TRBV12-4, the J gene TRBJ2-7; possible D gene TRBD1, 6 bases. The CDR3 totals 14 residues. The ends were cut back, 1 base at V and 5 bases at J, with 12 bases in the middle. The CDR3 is CASSLEQGFNEQYF. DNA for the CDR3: TGTGCCAGCAGTTTAGAACAGGGCTTTAACGAGCAGTACTTC.

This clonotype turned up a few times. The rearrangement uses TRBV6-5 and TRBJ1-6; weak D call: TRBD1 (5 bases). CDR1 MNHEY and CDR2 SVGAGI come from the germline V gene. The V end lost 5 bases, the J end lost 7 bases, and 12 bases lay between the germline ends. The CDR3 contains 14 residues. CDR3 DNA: TGTGCCAGCAGTCCCCAGGGTCTCAATTCACCCCTCCACTTT. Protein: CASSPQGLNSPLHF.

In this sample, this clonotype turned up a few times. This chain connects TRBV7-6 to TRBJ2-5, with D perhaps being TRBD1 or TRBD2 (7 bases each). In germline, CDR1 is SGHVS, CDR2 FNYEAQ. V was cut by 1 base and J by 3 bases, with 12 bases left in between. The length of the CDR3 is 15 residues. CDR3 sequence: CASSLVRGREETQYF. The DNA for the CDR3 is TGTGCCAGCAGCTTAGTCAGGGGGAGGGAAGAGACCCAGTACTTC.

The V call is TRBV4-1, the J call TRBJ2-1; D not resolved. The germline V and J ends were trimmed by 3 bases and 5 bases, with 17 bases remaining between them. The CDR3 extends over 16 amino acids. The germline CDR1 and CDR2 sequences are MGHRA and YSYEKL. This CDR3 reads CASSQWLKDVHNEQFF. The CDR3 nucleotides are TGCGCCAGCAGCCAGTGGCTTAAGGACGTTCACAATGAGCAGTTCTTC.

CDR3 residues: CAIRGDNEQFF. The CDR3 nucleotides are TGTGCCATCAGAGGGGACAATGAGCAGTTCTTC. The chain has TRBV10-3 and TRBJ2-1; a weak D match, TRBD1 (5 bases). The germline gives CDR1 ENHRY, CDR2 SYGVKD. The CDR3 totals 11 residues. V was cut by 6 bases and J by 5 bases, with 5 bases left in between.

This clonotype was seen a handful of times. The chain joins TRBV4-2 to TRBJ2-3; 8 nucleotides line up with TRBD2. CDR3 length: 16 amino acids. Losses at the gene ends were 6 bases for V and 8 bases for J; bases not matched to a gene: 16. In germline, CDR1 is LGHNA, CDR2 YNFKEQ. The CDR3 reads CASSQPSGLGEVTQYF. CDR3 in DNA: TGTGCCAGCAGTCAACCATCGGGACTAGGGGAAGTTACGCAGTATTTT.

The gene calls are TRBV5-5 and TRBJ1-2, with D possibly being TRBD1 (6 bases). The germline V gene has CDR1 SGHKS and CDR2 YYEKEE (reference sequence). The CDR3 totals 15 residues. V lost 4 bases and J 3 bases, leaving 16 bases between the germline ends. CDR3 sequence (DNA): TGTGCCAGCAGCGCCTCAGGGACATTCGACTATGGCTACACCTTC. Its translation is CASSASGTFDYGYTF.

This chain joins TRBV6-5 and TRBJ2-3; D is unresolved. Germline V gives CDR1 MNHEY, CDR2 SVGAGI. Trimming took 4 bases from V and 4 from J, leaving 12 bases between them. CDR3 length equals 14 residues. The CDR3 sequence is CASSSQRGADTQYF. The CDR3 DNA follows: TGTGCCAGCAGTTCTCAGCGTGGAGCAGATACGCAGTATTTT.

The CDR3 loop reads CASSRGRINQPQHF. The DNA for the CDR3 is TGTGCCAGCAGTAGGGGGAGGATAAATCAGCCCCAGCATTTT. The chain couples TRBV5-4 to TRBJ1-5, with D tentatively TRBD1 (6 bases). Germline CDR1 is SGHNT and CDR2 is YYREEE (reference sequence). This CDR3 has 14 residues. The ends were cut back, 5 bases at V and 4 bases at J, with 13 bases in the middle.

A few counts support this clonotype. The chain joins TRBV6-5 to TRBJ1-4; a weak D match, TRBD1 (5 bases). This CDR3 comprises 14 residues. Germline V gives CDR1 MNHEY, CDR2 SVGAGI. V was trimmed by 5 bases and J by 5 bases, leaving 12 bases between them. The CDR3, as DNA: TGTGCCAGCAGTCCCGGGACGTCAAATGAAAAACTGTTTTTT. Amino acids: CASSPGTSNEKLFF.

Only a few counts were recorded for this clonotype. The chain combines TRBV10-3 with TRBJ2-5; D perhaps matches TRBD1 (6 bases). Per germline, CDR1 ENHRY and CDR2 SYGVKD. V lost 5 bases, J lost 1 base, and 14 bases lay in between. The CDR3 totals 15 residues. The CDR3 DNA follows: TGTGCCATCAGTCCGGGACACAGAAGCCAAGAGACCCAGTACTTC. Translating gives CAISPGHRSQETQYF.

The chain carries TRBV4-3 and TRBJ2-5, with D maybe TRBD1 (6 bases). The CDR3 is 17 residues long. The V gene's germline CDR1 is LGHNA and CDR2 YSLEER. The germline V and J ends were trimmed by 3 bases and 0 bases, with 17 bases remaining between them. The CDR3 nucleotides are TGCGCCAGCAGCCAGCACCGGACAGCAGAGTACCAAGAGACCCAGTACTTC. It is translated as CASSQHRTAEYQETQYF.

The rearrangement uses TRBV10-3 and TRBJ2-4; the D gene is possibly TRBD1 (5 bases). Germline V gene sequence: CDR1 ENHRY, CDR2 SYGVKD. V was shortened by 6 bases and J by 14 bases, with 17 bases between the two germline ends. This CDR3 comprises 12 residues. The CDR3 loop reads CAIRPSLPTEYF. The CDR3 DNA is TGTGCCATCAGACCGAGTTTGCCGACAGAGTACTTC.

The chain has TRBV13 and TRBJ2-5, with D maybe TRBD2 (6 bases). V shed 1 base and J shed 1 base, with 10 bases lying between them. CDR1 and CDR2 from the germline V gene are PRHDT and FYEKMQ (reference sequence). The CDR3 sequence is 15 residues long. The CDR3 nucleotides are TGTGCCAGCAGCTTAGCGGGGGTAGGCCAAGAGACCCAGTACTTC. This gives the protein CASSLAGVGQETQYF. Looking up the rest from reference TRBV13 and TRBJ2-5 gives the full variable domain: AAGVIQSPRHLIKEKRETATLKCYPIPRHDTVYWYQQGPGQDPQFLISFYEKMQSDKGSIPDRFSAQQFSDYHSELNMSSLELGDSALYFCASSLAGVGQETQYFGPGTRLLVL.

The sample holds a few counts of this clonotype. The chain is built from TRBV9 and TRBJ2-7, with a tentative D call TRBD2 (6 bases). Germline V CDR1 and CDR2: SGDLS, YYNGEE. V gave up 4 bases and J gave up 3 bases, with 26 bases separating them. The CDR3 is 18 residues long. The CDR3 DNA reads TGTGCCAGCAGCCCCCGTCCGGGACTTCTAGGATCTCGCTACGAGCAGTACTTC. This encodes CASSPRPGLLGSRYEQYF.

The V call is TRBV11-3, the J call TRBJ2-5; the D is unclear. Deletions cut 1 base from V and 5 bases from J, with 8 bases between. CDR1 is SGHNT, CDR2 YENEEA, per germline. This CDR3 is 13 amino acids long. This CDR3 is CASSLARKETQYF. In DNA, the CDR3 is TGTGCCAGCAGCTTAGCCCGGAAGGAGACCCAGTACTTC.

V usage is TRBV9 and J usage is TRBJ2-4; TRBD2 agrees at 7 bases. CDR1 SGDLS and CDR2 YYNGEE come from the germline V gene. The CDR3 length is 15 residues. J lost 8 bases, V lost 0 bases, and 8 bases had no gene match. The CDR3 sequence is CASSVGEGPRDIQYF. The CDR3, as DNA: TGTGCCAGCAGCGTAGGGGAGGGGCCCCGGGACATTCAGTACTTC. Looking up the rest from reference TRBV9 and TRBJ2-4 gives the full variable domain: DSGVTQTPKHLITATGQRVTLRCSPRSGDLSVYWYQQSLDQGLQFLIQYYNGEERAKGNILERFSAQQFPDLHSELNLSSLELGDSALYFCASSVGEGPRDIQYFGAGTRLSVL.

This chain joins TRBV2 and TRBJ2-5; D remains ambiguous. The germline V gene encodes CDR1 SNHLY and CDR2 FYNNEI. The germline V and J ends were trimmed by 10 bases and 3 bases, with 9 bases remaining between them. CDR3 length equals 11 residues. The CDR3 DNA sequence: TGTGCCACCACACCGAAAGAGACCCAGTACTTC. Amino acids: CATTPKETQYF.

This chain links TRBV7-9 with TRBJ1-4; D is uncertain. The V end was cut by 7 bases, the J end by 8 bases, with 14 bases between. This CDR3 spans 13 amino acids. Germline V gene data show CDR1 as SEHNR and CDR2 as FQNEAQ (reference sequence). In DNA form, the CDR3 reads TGTGCCAGCACCTCGACGCACGGGGAAAAACTGTTTTTT. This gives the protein CASTSTHGEKLFF.

CDR3 protein: CASSKPGQGRGTEAFF. In DNA form, the CDR3 reads TGTGCCAGCAGCAAACCGGGACAGGGGAGGGGGACTGAAGCTTTCTTT. The chain carries TRBV7-2 and TRBJ1-1; 10 positions match TRBD1. Trimming removed 5 bases from V and 5 bases from J; junction bases left unmatched: 11. Per the germline V gene, CDR1 is SGHTA and CDR2 is FQGNSA. The CDR3 totals 16 residues.

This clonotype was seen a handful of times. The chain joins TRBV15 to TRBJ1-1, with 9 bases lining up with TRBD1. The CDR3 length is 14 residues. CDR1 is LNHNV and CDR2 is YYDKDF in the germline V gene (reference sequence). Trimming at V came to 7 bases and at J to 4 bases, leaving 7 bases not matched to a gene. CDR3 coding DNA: TGTGCCACCATAGACCGGGACAGGGTCACTGAAGCTTTCTTT. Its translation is CATIDRDRVTEAFF.

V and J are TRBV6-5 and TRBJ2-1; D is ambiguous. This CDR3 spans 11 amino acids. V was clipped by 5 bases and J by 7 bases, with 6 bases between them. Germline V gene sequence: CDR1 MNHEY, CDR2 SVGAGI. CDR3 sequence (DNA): TGTGCCAGCAGTACCGTGAATGAGCAGTTCTTC. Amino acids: CASSTVNEQFF.